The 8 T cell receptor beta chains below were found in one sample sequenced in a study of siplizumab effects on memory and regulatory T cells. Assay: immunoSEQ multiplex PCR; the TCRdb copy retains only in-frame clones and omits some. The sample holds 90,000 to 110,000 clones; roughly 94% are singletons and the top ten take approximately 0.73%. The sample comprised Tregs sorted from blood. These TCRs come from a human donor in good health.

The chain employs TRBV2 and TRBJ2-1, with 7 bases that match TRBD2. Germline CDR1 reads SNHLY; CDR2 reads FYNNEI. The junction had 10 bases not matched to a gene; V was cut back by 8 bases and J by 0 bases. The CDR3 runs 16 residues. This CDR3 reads CASASQLANSYNEQFF. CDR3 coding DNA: TGTGCCAGCGCCTCACAACTAGCGAACTCCTACAATGAGCAGTTCTTC.

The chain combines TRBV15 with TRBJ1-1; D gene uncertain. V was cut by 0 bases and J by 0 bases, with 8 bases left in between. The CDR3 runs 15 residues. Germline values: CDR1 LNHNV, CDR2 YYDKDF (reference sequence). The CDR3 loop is CATSRESGMNTEAFF. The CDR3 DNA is TGTGCCACCAGCAGAGAATCAGGAATGAACACTGAAGCTTTCTTT. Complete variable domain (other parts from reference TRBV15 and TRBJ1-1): DAMVIQNPRYQVTQFGKPVTLSCSQTLNHNVMYWYQQKSSQAPKLLFHYYDKDFNNEADTPDNFQSRRPNTSFCFLDIRSPGLGDTAMYLCATSRESGMNTEAFFGQGTRLTVV.

The CDR3 here is CASSFGTQRGALYF. CDR3 nucleotides: TGCGCCAGCAGCTTTGGTACCCAGCGGGGGGCACTGTATTTT. The J gene is TRBJ2-3, the V gene TRBV5-1; 9 bases map to TRBD2. V dropped 2 bases and J dropped 14; count of bases not matched to a gene: 12. Germline CDR1 reads SGHRS; CDR2 reads YFSETQ. There are 14 residues in the CDR3. The full variable domain, with the rest looked up from reference TRBV5-1 and TRBJ2-3, is KAGVTQTPRYLIKTRGQQVTLSCSPISGHRSVSWYQQTPGQGLQFLFEYFSETQRNKGNFPGRFSGRQFSNSRSEMNVSTLELGDSALYLCASSFGTQRGALYFGPGTRLTVL.

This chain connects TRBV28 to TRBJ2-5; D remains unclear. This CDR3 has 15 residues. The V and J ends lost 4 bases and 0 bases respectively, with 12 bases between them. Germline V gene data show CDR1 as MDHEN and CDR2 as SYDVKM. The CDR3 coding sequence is TGTGCCAGCAGTTCTTTTATACCGTACCAAGAGACCCAGTACTTC. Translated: CASSSFIPYQETQYF.

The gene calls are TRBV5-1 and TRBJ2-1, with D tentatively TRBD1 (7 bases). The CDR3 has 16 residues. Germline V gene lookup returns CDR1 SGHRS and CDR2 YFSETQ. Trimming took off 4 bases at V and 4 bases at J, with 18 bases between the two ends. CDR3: CASSAIAQGGYNEQFF. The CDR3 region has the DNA TGCGCCAGCAGCGCGATAGCCCAGGGGGGATACAATGAGCAGTTCTTC.

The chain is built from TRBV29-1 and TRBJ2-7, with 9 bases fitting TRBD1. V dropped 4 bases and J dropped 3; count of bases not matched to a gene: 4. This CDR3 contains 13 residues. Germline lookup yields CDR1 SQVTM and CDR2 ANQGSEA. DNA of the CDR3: TGCAGCGTTGCTTTGGGACAGGGCTACGAGCAGTACTTC. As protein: CSVALGQGYEQYF.

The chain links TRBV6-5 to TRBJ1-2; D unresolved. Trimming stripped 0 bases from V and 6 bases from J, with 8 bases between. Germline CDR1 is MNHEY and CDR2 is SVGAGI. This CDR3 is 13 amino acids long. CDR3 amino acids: CASSYSSEDGYTF. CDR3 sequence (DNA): TGTGCCAGCAGTTACTCCTCGGAAGATGGCTACACCTTC.

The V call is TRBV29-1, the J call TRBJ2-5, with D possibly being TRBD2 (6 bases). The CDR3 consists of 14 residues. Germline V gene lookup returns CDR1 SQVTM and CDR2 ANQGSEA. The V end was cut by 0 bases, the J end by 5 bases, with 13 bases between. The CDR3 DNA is TGCAGCGTTGAAGAGTGGCGGGAAGCGGAGACCCAGTACTTC. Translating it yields CSVEEWREAETQYF.